A single sample gave rise to the 13 T cell receptor beta chains below, sequenced in a study of blood T cell repertoires in COVID-19. TCRdb's copy holds only in-frame clones and misses some; the assay was immunoSEQ multiplex PCR. This table has around 100,000 clones, about 87% appearing once. The sample taken for sequencing was peripheral blood. Receptors originate from a human donor in a cohort sampled during active COVID-19.

The chain recombines TRBV15 with TRBJ2-5; a weak D match, TRBD2 (6 bases). The germline V gene encodes CDR1 LNHNV and CDR2 YYDKDF (reference sequence). The CDR3 length is 18 residues. V was cut by 1 base and J by 0 bases, with 18 bases left in between. The chain's CDR3 is CATSRVEGPVLYQETQYF. DNA for the CDR3: TGTGCCACCAGCAGAGTGGAGGGACCCGTGCTATACCAAGAGACCCAGTACTTC.

V usage is TRBV5-4 and J usage is TRBJ1-6; TRBD1 might be the D (5 bases). Germline V CDR1 and CDR2: SGHNT, YYREEE (reference sequence). Trimming shortened V by 0 bases and J by 0 bases, and 10 bases separated the two germline ends. The CDR3 sequence is 17 residues long. In DNA, the CDR3 is TGTGCCAGCAGCTTGGCCGGGGGGAGCTCCTATAATTCACCCCTCCACTTT. This sequence encodes CASSLAGGSSYNSPLHF.

This chain links TRBV3-1 (or the pseudogene TRBV3-2) with TRBJ1-6, with TRBD1 as a possible D gene (5 bases). V was cut by 2 bases and J by 6 bases, with 14 bases left in between. This CDR3 spans 16 amino acids. Germline CDR1 and CDR2: LGHDT and YNNKEL (reference sequence). This CDR3 reads CASSQYRSGSNSPLHF. Here the CDR3 DNA reads TGTGCCAGCAGCCAATACCGTTCAGGGTCTAATTCACCCCTCCACTTT.

The V call is TRBV4-2, the J call TRBJ1-6, with D tentatively TRBD1 (6 bases). V lost 4 bases and J 4 bases, leaving 14 bases between the germline ends. Per germline, CDR1 LGHNA and CDR2 YNFKEQ. This CDR3 is 16 amino acids long. The CDR3, as DNA: TGTGCCAGCAGCCCCAAAAGGACAGATTATAATTCACCCCTCCACTTT. Its translation is CASSPKRTDYNSPLHF.

The CDR3 sequence is CASSLGPPGGMNTEAFF. CDR3 DNA sequence: TGTGCCAGCAGCTTAGGGCCACCGGGGGGAATGAACACTGAAGCTTTCTTT. This chain connects TRBV5-6 to TRBJ1-1, with D tentatively TRBD1 (5 bases). The CDR3 is made up of 17 amino acids. The V gene's germline CDR1 is SGHDT and CDR2 YYEEEE. V lost 2 bases and J lost 0, with 17 bases in between. Drawing the rest from reference TRBV5-6 and TRBJ1-1, the complete variable domain is DAGVTQSPTHLIKTRGQQVTLRCSPKSGHDTVSWYQQALGQGPQFIFQYYEEEERQRGNFPDRFSGHQFPNYSSELNVNALLLGDSALYLCASSLGPPGGMNTEAFFGQGTRLTVV.

The chain joins TRBV5-3 to TRBJ1-2; D gene ambiguous. TRBV5-3 is sorted into the ORF group, with uncertain function. V was clipped by 5 bases and J by 5 bases, with 19 bases between them. The CDR3 length is 15 residues. CDR3 DNA sequence: TGTGCCAGAAGATTCGTTCCCGGAGGGATTTATGGCTACACCTTC. Its protein is CARRFVPGGIYGYTF.

The chain employs TRBV27 and TRBJ2-1; TRBD2 matches at 8 bases. CDR3 length: 16 residues. Trimming at V came to 4 bases and at J to 3 bases, leaving 8 bases not matched to a gene. Germline CDR1 and CDR2: MNHEY and SMNVEV (reference sequence). The CDR3 DNA follows: TGTGCCAGCAGTTACGGGGGGGGTTTAAGCTACAATGAGCAGTTCTTC. It encodes CASSYGGGLSYNEQFF.

The CDR3 loop reads CASGVAPGFYNEQFF. The CDR3 region has the DNA TGTGCCAGCGGCGTCGCCCCGGGGTTCTACAATGAGCAGTTCTTC. The chain combines TRBV6-5 with TRBJ2-1; weak D call: TRBD2 (5 bases). This CDR3 region has 15 residues. The germline V and J ends were trimmed by 8 bases and 3 bases, with 17 bases remaining between them. Germline V CDR1 and CDR2: MNHEY, SVGAGI.

This chain links TRBV6-2 or TRBV6-3 with TRBJ1-1; possibly TRBD1 for D (5 bases). V lost 5 bases to trimming and J lost 3 bases, with 19 bases between them. CDR1 and CDR2 from the germline V gene are MNHEY and SVGEGT. The CDR3 length is 16 residues. CDR3: CASSPYGGGIDTEAFF. Here the CDR3 DNA reads TGTGCCAGCAGTCCGTATGGGGGGGGTATCGACACTGAAGCTTTCTTT.

V is TRBV28 and J is TRBJ2-1; 10 bases are shared with TRBD2. V was pared by 8 bases and J by 4 bases, with 5 bases of the junction left unmatched. CDR3 length equals 14 residues. CDR1 and CDR2 (germline): MDHEN, SYDVKM. CDR3: CASYPGLAYNEQFF. DNA for the CDR3: TGTGCCAGCTATCCGGGACTAGCGTACAATGAGCAGTTCTTC.

V usage is TRBV24-1 and J usage is TRBJ2-5; TRBD1 aligns across 8 bases. The germline gives CDR1 KGHDR, CDR2 SFDVKD. The CDR3 has 15 amino acids. V shed 4 bases, J shed 4 bases, and the junction held 7 bases outside the gene matches. This chain's CDR3 is CATSDSQGAGETQYF. The CDR3, as DNA: TGTGCCACCAGTGACAGTCAGGGGGCCGGAGAGACCCAGTACTTC.

Only one count was recorded for this clone. This chain joins TRBV3-1 (or the pseudogene TRBV3-2) and TRBJ1-2, with TRBD1 matching 7 bases. The CDR3 sequence is 16 residues long. The ends lost 1 base at V and 4 bases at J; junction bases unmatched: 9. From germline, CDR1 is LGHDT and CDR2 YNNKEL (reference sequence). In DNA, the CDR3 is TGTGCCAGCAGCCAAGCTAGGACAGGAGGCCCCTATGGCTACACCTTC. It codes for CASSQARTGGPYGYTF.

The chain is built from TRBV5-8 and TRBJ2-1, with 8 bases that match TRBD2. Germline V lookup: CDR1 SGHTS, CDR2 YDEGEE. CDR3 size: 14 residues. The V gene end was trimmed by 3 bases and the J gene end by 9 bases; junction bases not matched to a gene: 8. Here the CDR3 reads CASSYRTSNAEQFF. The CDR3 bases are TGTGCCAGCAGCTATCGGACTAGCAACGCTGAGCAGTTCTTC.